This is a list of T cell receptor beta chains from one sample in a study of shared clonotypes between healthy human individuals. Clones were read by immunoSEQ multiplex PCR, and TCRdb kept only the in-frame ones, dropping some. The sample lists 800,000 or so clones; around 96% were seen once. Sequenced material: naive CD8+ T cells sorted from blood. These TCRs come from a man younger than 45 in good health. The CDR3 runs from the conserved cysteine through the conserved F or W. The D gene is left open where the match is weak. Size values are once, few and many counts, or a class for expanded clones, and some rows have none.

V: TRBV14; size: -; D: -; J: TRBJ2-5; DNA: TGTGCCAGCAGCCAAGATATCGCAGGTCCCTCTTCCCAAGAGACCCAGTACTTC; CDR3: CASSQDIAGPSSQETQYF
V: TRBV7-6; size: -; D: TRBD2; J: TRBJ2-3; DNA: TGTGCCAGCAGCCCACTAGCGGACACAGATACGCAGTATTTT; CDR3: CASSPLADTDTQYF
V: TRBV27; size: -; D: -; J: TRBJ1-3; DNA: TGTGCCAGTAGCCGGGGCTCTGGAAACACCATATATTTT; CDR3: CASSRGSGNTIYF
V: TRBV2; size: -; D: -; J: TRBJ2-7; DNA: TGTGCCAGCAGAGGGGGGGTCTTTGAGCAGTACTTC; CDR3: CASRGGVFEQYF
V: TRBV4-1; size: -; D: TRBD1; J: TRBJ2-1; DNA: TGCGCCAGCAGCCCCCCGGGACAGGGGTCGAATGAGCAGTTCTTC; CDR3: CASSPPGQGSNEQFF
V: TRBV7-9; size: -; D: -; J: TRBJ1-2; DNA: TGTGCCAGCAGCTTATCCCAACAAGCGGGCTACACCTTC; CDR3: CASSLSQQAGYTF
V: TRBV11-2; size: -; D: TRBD2; J: TRBJ2-1; DNA: TGTGCCAGCAGCCCGGGGACTAGCGGGAGTATCCACAATGAGCAGTTCTTC; CDR3: CASSPGTSGSIHNEQFF
V: TRBV28; size: -; D: -; J: TRBJ1-5; DNA: TGTGCCAGCAGCACAAATATGGGGACTTGGGAGCCCCAGCATTTT; CDR3: CASSTNMGTWEPQHF
V: TRBV28; size: -; D: TRBD2; J: TRBJ2-1; DNA: TGTGCCAGCAGTCCGACCGGACTAGCGGGGGGCCCACTAAGGGATGAGCAGTTCTTC; CDR3: CASSPTGLAGGPLRDEQFF
V: TRBV9; size: -; D: -; J: TRBJ1-4; DNA: TGTGCCAGCAGCGGGCAGCATAGGGGGGTTAATGAAAAACTGTTTTTT; CDR3: CASSGQHRGVNEKLFF
V: TRBV29-1; size: -; D: -; J: TRBJ2-7; DNA: TGCAGCGTTGAAGATGGTAGGGCCTACGAGCAGTACTTC; CDR3: CSVEDGRAYEQYF
V: TRBV5-4; size: -; D: -; J: TRBJ2-7; DNA: TGTGCCAGCAGCTTACTCGAGGAGTACGAGCAGTACTTC; CDR3: CASSLLEEYEQYF
V: TRBV4-1; size: -; D: -; J: TRBJ1-1; DNA: TGCGCCAGCAGCCAGTGGAGGGGGAGTACTGAAGCTTTCTTT; CDR3: CASSQWRGSTEAFF
V: TRBV19; size: -; D: TRBD1; J: TRBJ2-5; DNA: TGTGCCAGTAGTGGAAGGGGGCGATTTGGGGGAAAAGAGACCCAGTACTTC; CDR3: CASSGRGRFGGKETQYF
V: TRBV29-1; size: -; D: -; J: TRBJ2-3; DNA: TGCAGCGGCCGTGTCGAATCAGATACGCAGTATTTT; CDR3: CSGRVESDTQYF
V: TRBV7-9; size: -; D: -; J: TRBJ2-1; DNA: TGTGCCAGCAGCAGTACAGAGATCAGCGCCAGCTCCTACAATGAGCAGTTCTTC; CDR3: CASSSTEISASSYNEQFF
V: TRBV7-9; size: -; D: TRBD2; J: TRBJ2-7; DNA: TGTGCCAGCAGCGGACTAGCGGGAGGCTACGAGCAGTACTTC; CDR3: CASSGLAGGYEQYF
V: TRBV2; size: -; D: -; J: TRBJ2-7; DNA: TGTGCCAGCAGTGAAAGGGGGACCTACGAGCAGTACTTC; CDR3: CASSERGTYEQYF
V: TRBV6-5; size: -; D: TRBD1; J: TRBJ2-7; DNA: TGTGCCAGCAGGCTCCCGGGACAGGGAGTAAACGAGCAGTACTTC; CDR3: CASRLPGQGVNEQYF
V: TRBV2; size: -; D: -; J: TRBJ2-3; DNA: TGTGCCAGCAGTGACCAATCCAGTTACACAGATACGCAGTATTTT; CDR3: CASSDQSSYTDTQYF
V: TRBV4-1; size: -; D: -; J: TRBJ2-7; DNA: TGCGCCAGCAGCCACCTTGACCGCGGGCCCTCCTACGAGCAGTACTTC; CDR3: CASSHLDRGPSYEQYF
V: TRBV27; size: -; D: TRBD2; J: TRBJ2-3; DNA: TGTGCCAGCAGTCATCTGGTAGCGGGAGTCTTTGATACGCAGTATTTT; CDR3: CASSHLVAGVFDTQYF
V: TRBV4-1; size: once; D: -; J: TRBJ1-5; DNA: TGCGCCAGCAGCCAAGGAGGCCAGAGCAATCAGCCCCAGCATTTT; CDR3: CASSQGGQSNQPQHF
V: TRBV9; size: -; D: -; J: TRBJ2-5; DNA: TGTGCCAGCGCTCGGAGAGGCGGGGAGACCCAGTACTTC; CDR3: CASARRGGETQYF
V: TRBV10-2; size: -; D: -; J: TRBJ1-2; DNA: TGCGCCAGCAGTGAACTATGGACGGATACGTTTAACTATGGCTACACCTTC; CDR3: CASSELWTDTFNYGYTF
V: TRBV29-1; size: -; D: -; J: TRBJ2-6; DNA: TGCAGCGTCGGACCGGGAGCCCAGGAAGCTGGGGCCAACGTCCTGACTTTC; CDR3: CSVGPGAQEAGANVLTF
V: TRBV27; size: -; D: TRBD1; J: TRBJ1-1; DNA: TGTGCCAGCATTCCGGGACAGGGGGGGTCCGCTGAAGCTTTCTTT; CDR3: CASIPGQGGSAEAFF
V: TRBV29-1; size: -; D: -; J: TRBJ2-1; DNA: TGCAGCGTTGTAGGAGCATACAATGAGCAGTTCTTC; CDR3: CSVVGAYNEQFF
V: TRBV5-1; size: -; D: TRBD2; J: TRBJ2-7; DNA: TGCGCCAGCAGCACATTTAGCGGGACAAGCTACGAGCAGTACTTC; CDR3: CASSTFSGTSYEQYF
V: TRBV27; size: -; D: TRBD2; J: TRBJ2-7; DNA: TGTGCCAGCAGTTGGGGGGGCTACGAGCAGTACTTC; CDR3: CASSWGGYEQYF
V: TRBV18; size: -; D: -; J: TRBJ1-5; DNA: TGTGCCAGCTCACCAAGGTCGGAGGGGAACTGGAATCAGCCCCAGCATTTT; CDR3: CASSPRSEGNWNQPQHF
V: TRBV28; size: -; D: TRBD2; J: TRBJ2-1; DNA: TGTGCCAGCAGTTTCCTCCTAGCGGGCCTCAATGAGCAGTTCTTC; CDR3: CASSFLLAGLNEQFF
V: TRBV27; size: once; D: -; J: TRBJ2-3; DNA: TGTGCCAGCAGTTTAATCGGCGGGTGGGGAGATACGCAGTATTTT; CDR3: CASSLIGGWGDTQYF
V: TRBV15; size: -; D: -; J: TRBJ2-7; DNA: TGTGCCACCAGCAGGGACGGCTCGGGGGCCACCTACGAGCAGTACTTC; CDR3: CATSRDGSGATYEQYF
V: TRBV7-9; size: -; D: -; J: TRBJ2-6; DNA: TGTGCCAGCAGCTCGCCGCGCTCTGGGGCCAACGTCCTGACTTTC; CDR3: CASSSPRSGANVLTF
V: TRBV7-8; size: -; D: -; J: TRBJ1-1; DNA: TGTGCCAGCAGCTTAGAAGTGAACACTGAAGCTTTCTTT; CDR3: CASSLEVNTEAFF
V: TRBV6-1; size: -; D: TRBD1; J: TRBJ1-5; DNA: TGTGCCAGCAGGGACAGGGGGGAGGATCAGCCCCAGCATTTT; CDR3: CASRDRGEDQPQHF
V: TRBV9; size: -; D: -; J: TRBJ1-4; DNA: TGTGCCAGCAGCGCCCCCGGGGGGGTAAAGGAAAAACTGTTTTTT; CDR3: CASSAPGGVKEKLFF
V: TRBV15; size: -; D: -; J: TRBJ1-1; DNA: TGTGCCACCAGCAGAGATAGACCCGTAGGGGAAAACACTGAAGCTTTCTTT; CDR3: CATSRDRPVGENTEAFF
V: TRBV30; size: -; D: -; J: TRBJ1-1; DNA: TGTGCCTGGAGTCACGGGGCGGGGGTCACTGAAGCTTTCTTT; CDR3: CAWSHGAGVTEAFF
V: TRBV9; size: -; D: TRBD1; J: TRBJ2-2; DNA: TGTGCCAGCAGCGTAGTAGGGACAGGGGACACCGGGGAGCTGTTTTTT; CDR3: CASSVVGTGDTGELFF
V: TRBV9; size: -; D: -; J: TRBJ2-7; DNA: TGTGCCAGCAGCACAGCCCATGGTTACGAGCAGTACTTC; CDR3: CASSTAHGYEQYF
V: TRBV9; size: -; D: -; J: TRBJ2-2; DNA: TGTGCCAGCAAGGGTGGGCTAGCGAACACCGGGGAGCTGTTTTTT; CDR3: CASKGGLANTGELFF
V: TRBV9; size: once; D: TRBD1; J: TRBJ2-1; DNA: TGTGCCAGCAGCTTCACCCCGGGACAGGGGGTAAATGAGCAGTTCTTC; CDR3: CASSFTPGQGVNEQFF
V: TRBV7-9; size: -; D: TRBD2; J: TRBJ2-1; DNA: TGTGCCAGCAGCTTGAACAGGGCGGGACTAGCGGGAGTATGGCAGTTCTTC; CDR3: CASSLNRAGLAGVWQFF
V: TRBV5-8; size: -; D: -; J: TRBJ2-7; DNA: TGTGCCAGCAGCCCCGGACCTACCTACGAGCAGTACTTC; CDR3: CASSPGPTYEQYF
V: TRBV4-1; size: -; D: TRBD1; J: TRBJ1-1; DNA: TGCGCCAGCAGCTCGGACAGGTTATACCAGAACACTGAAGCTTTCTTT; CDR3: CASSSDRLYQNTEAFF
V: TRBV14; size: -; D: TRBD1; J: TRBJ1-1; DNA: TGTGCCAGCAGCCTTTTTAGCCGGGACAGGGGGCTTACTGAAGCTTTCTTT; CDR3: CASSLFSRDRGLTEAFF
V: TRBV7-6; size: -; D: TRBD2; J: TRBJ2-1; DNA: TGTGCCAGCAGCCCGCTAATAGCGGGAAGGGTTGAGCAGTTCTTC; CDR3: CASSPLIAGRVEQFF
V: TRBV18; size: -; D: TRBD2; J: TRBJ2-1; DNA: TGTGCCAGCTCACCGCCTCGACTAGCGGGAGGATATAATGAGCAGTTCTTC; CDR3: CASSPPRLAGGYNEQFF
V: TRBV6-5; size: -; D: -; J: TRBJ2-7; DNA: TGTGCCAGCAGTTACGCCCGCCAGTACGAGCAGTACTTC; CDR3: CASSYARQYEQYF